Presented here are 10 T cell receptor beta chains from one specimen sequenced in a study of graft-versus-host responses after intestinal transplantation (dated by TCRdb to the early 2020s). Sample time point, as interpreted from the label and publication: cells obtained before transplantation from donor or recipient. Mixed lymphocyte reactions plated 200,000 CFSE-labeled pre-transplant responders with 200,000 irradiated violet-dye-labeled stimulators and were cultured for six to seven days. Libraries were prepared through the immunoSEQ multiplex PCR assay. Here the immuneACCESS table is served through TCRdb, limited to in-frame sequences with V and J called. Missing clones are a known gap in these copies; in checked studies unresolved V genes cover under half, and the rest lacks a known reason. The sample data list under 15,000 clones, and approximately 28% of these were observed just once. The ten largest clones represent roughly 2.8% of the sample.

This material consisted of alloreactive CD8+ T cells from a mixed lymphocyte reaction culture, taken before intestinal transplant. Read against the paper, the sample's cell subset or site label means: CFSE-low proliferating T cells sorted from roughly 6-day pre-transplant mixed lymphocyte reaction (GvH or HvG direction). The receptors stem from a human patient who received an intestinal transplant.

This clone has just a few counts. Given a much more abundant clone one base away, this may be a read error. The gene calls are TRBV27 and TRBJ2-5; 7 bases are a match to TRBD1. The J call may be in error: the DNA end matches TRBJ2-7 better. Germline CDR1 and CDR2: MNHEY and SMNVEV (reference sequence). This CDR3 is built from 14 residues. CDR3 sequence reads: CASGPTGAGYEQYF. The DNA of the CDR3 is TGTGCCAGCGGACCAACAGGGGCGGGCTACGAGCAGTACTTC.

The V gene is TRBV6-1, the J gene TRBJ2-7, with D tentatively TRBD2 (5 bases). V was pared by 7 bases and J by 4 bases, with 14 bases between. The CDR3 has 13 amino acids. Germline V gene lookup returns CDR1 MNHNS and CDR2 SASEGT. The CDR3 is CASKLNGIYEQYF. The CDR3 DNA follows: TGTGCCAGCAAACTGAACGGGATTTACGAGCAGTACTTC.

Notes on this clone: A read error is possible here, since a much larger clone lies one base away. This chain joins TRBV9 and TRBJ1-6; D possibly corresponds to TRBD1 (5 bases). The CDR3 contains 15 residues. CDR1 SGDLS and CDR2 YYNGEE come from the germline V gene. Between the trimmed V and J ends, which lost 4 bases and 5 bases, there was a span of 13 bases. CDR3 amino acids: CASSPSGQDNSPLHF. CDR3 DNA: TGTGCCAGCAGCCCGTCGGGGCAGGATAATTCACCCCTCCACTTT.

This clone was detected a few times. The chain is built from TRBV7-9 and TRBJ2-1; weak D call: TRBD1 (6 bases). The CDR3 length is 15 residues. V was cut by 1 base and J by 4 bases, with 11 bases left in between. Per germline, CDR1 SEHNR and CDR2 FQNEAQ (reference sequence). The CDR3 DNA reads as TGTGCCAGCAGCTTAGAGGGGGTAGGGTACAATGAGCAGTTCTTC. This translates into CASSLEGVGYNEQFF.

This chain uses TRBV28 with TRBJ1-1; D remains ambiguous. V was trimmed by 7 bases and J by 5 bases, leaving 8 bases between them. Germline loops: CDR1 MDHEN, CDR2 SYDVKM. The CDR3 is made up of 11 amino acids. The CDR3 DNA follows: TGTGCCAGCACCGAAGGGACTGAAGCTTTCTTT. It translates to CASTEGTEAFF.

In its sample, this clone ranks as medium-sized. CDR3 in amino acids: CASRRGQGNGYGYTF. The CDR3 region has the DNA TGCGCCAGCAGGAGGGGACAGGGGAACGGCTATGGCTACACCTTC. The chain has TRBV10-1 and TRBJ1-2, with 10 nucleotides matching TRBD1. Trimming cost V 6 bases and J 4 bases; bases outside gene matches: 8. Germline values: CDR1 WNHNN, CDR2 SYGVQD (reference sequence). CDR3 size: 15 residues.

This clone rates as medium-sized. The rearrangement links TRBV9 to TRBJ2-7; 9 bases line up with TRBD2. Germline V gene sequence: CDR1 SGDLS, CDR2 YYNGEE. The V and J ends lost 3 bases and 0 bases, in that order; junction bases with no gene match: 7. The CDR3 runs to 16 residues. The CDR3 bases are TGTGCCAGCAGCGCTTTTAGCGGGAGCCACTCCTACGAGCAGTACTTC. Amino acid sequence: CASSAFSGSHSYEQYF.

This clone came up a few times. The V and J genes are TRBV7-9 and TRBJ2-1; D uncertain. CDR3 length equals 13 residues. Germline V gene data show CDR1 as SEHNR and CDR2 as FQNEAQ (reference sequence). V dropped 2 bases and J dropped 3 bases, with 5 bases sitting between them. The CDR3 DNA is TGTGCCAGCAGCTTAAACAACTACAATGAGCAGTTCTTC. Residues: CASSLNNYNEQFF.

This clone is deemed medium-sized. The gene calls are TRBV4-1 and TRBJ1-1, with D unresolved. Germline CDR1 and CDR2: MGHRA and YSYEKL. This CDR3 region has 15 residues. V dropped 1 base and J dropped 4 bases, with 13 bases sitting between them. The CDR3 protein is CASSQVSIVGTEAFF. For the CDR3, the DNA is TGCGCCAGCAGCCAAGTTTCGATTGTAGGCACTGAAGCTTTCTTT.

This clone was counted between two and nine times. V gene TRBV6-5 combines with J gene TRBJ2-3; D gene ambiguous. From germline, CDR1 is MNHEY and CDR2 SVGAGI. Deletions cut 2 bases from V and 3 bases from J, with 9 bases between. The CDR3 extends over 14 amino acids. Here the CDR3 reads CASSYVTTTDTQYF. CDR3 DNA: TGTGCCAGCAGTTACGTGACGACTACAGATACGCAGTATTTT.